Following are 18 T cell receptor beta chains from one sample sequenced in a study of blood T cell repertoires in COVID-19. Only in-frame clones appear in the TCRdb table, and some are missing; sequencing was by immunoSEQ multiplex PCR. The data contain around 60,000 clones, approximately 81% of them singletons. The sequenced sample was peripheral blood. All receptors come from a man aged 60-69 years with COVID-19, enrolled during active disease.

This clone was found once. This sequence joins TRBV30 and TRBJ2-7, with D possibly matching TRBD1 (6 bases). This CDR3 has 13 residues. Germline V lookup: CDR1 GTSNPN, CDR2 SVGIG (reference sequence). The V end was cut by 1 base, the J end by 2 bases, with 9 bases between. In DNA, the CDR3 is TGTGCCTGGAGTGGGACAGATACCTACGAGCAGTACTTC. This sequence encodes CAWSGTDTYEQYF.

The chain is built from TRBV24-1 and TRBJ1-2, with TRBD1 as a possible D gene (6 bases). The CDR3 covers 14 residues. The germline V and J ends were trimmed by 5 bases and 3 bases, with 12 bases remaining between them. Germline CDR1 reads KGHDR; CDR2 reads SFDVKD. The CDR3 nucleotides read TGTGCCACCAGTGTAGGGGGACGTGACTATGGCTACACCTTC. The encoded protein is CATSVGGRDYGYTF.

This rearrangement joins TRBV7-3 to TRBJ1-1, with TRBD1 as a possible D gene (6 bases). Looked up from germline, CDR1 is SGHTA and CDR2 is FQGTGA. The CDR3 is made up of 13 amino acids. Between the trimmed V and J ends, which lost 4 bases and 1 base, there was a span of 7 bases. The CDR3 loop is CASSSGQNTEAFF. In nucleotides, the CDR3 is TGTGCCAGCAGCTCGGGACAGAACACTGAAGCTTTCTTT.

The gene calls are TRBV2 and TRBJ1-6; D remains ambiguous. This CDR3 has 13 amino acids. CDR1 is SNHLY and CDR2 is FYNNEI in the germline V gene. The V gene lost 4 bases and the J gene lost 5 bases, with 6 bases spanning the gap. The DNA of the CDR3 is TGTGCCAGCAGTGCACGGGATAATTCACCCCTCCACTTT. Its protein product is CASSARDNSPLHF. The full variable domain, rest sourced from reference TRBV2 and TRBJ1-6, is EPEVTQTPSHQVTQMGQEVILRCVPISNHLYFYWYRQILGQKVEFLVSFYNNEISEKSEIFDDQFSVERPDGSNFTLKIRSTKLEDSAMYFCASSARDNSPLHFGNGTRLTVT.

The J gene is TRBJ2-3, the V gene TRBV28, with 7 bases lining up with TRBD1. The V and J ends lost 7 bases and 4 bases, in that order; junction bases with no gene match: 11. This CDR3 is 15 amino acids long. Looked up from germline, CDR1 is MDHEN and CDR2 is SYDVKM. CDR3 protein: CASTISQGLADTQYF. In nucleotides, the CDR3 is TGTGCCAGCACCATTTCACAGGGGTTGGCAGATACGCAGTATTTT.

The chain couples TRBV9 to TRBJ1-5; 9 bases match TRBD1. Per germline, CDR1 SGDLS and CDR2 YYNGEE. V lost 3 bases to trimming and J lost 7 bases; unmatched junction nucleotides: 8. This CDR3 is built from 15 residues. The chain's CDR3 is CASSARQGVEQPQHF. CDR3 DNA sequence: TGTGCCAGCAGCGCCCGACAGGGGGTGGAGCAGCCCCAGCATTTT. Supplemented by reference TRBV9 and TRBJ1-5, the full variable domain reads DSGVTQTPKHLITATGQRVTLRCSPRSGDLSVYWYQQSLDQGLQFLIQYYNGEERAKGNILERFSAQQFPDLHSELNLSSLELGDSALYFCASSARQGVEQPQHFGDGTRLSIL.

The chain uses TRBV10-3 and TRBJ1-3; D ambiguous. The CDR3 loop spans 15 amino acids. Trimming removed 3 bases from V and 2 bases from J, with 11 bases in between. Germline lookup yields CDR1 ENHRY and CDR2 SYGVKD. CDR3 region: CAISELLLTGNTIYF. The CDR3 DNA reads as TGTGCCATCAGTGAACTGTTACTTACTGGAAACACCATATATTTT.

This rearrangement joins TRBV19 to TRBJ1-3, with D uncertain. The CDR3 spans 15 residues. The V end lost 0 bases, the J end lost 0 bases, and 6 bases lay between the germline ends. Looked up from germline, CDR1 is LNHDA and CDR2 is SQIVND (reference sequence). The CDR3 region has the DNA TGTGCCAGTAGTATAGATTTCGGCTCTGGAAACACCATATATTTT. Residues: CASSIDFGSGNTIYF.

This chain uses TRBV7-9 with TRBJ2-7; 7 bases fit TRBD2. V lost 1 base and J lost 0; bases outside the gene matches: 12. CDR3 length: 18 residues. Germline V gene sequence: CDR1 SEHNR, CDR2 FQNEAQ (reference sequence). CDR3 amino acids: CASSLGLASGVSSYEQYF. The CDR3 DNA is TGTGCCAGCAGCTTAGGGCTCGCCAGCGGGGTGAGCTCCTACGAGCAGTACTTC. The whole variable domain, remainder taken from reference TRBV7-9 and TRBJ2-7, is DTGVSQNPRHKITKRGQNVTFRCDPISEHNRLYWYRQTLGQGPEFLTYFQNEAQLEKSRLLSDRFSAERPKGSFSTLEIQRTEQGDSAMYLCASSLGLASGVSSYEQYFGPGTRLTVT.

The chain joins TRBV15 to TRBJ2-3; a possible D gene is TRBD2 (6 bases). Germline values: CDR1 LNHNV, CDR2 YYDKDF (reference sequence). The CDR3 contains 16 residues. Trimming removed 1 base at V and 1 base at J, with 12 bases between. CDR3 loop: CATSRGGDSRTDTQYF. In DNA form, the CDR3 reads TGTGCCACCAGCAGAGGGGGGGATAGTCGCACAGATACGCAGTATTTT.

A word on this clone: One junction end does not reproduce the germline sequence, and a read error may be involved. This rearrangement joins TRBV5-1 to TRBJ2-7; D uncertain. CDR3 length: 14 amino acids. Germline-derived CDR1 and CDR2 are SGHRS and YFSETQ. CDR3 sequence (DNA): TGCGCCAGCAGTTTGGGCGGTCAGCCTTACGAGCAGTACTTC. Translated, it gives CASSLGGQPYEQYF.

The rearrangement joins TRBV6-5 to TRBJ1-1; no clear D. Trimming pared 2 bases from V and 1 base from J, leaving 8 bases between. The CDR3 has 14 residues. Germline V gene sequence: CDR1 MNHEY, CDR2 SVGAGI. CDR3 sequence: CASSYAQENTEAFF. CDR3 DNA sequence: TGTGCCAGCAGTTACGCTCAGGAGAACACTGAAGCTTTCTTT.

The chain carries TRBV5-1 and TRBJ2-1; perhaps TRBD1 as D (5 bases). CDR1 and CDR2 from the germline V gene are SGHRS and YFSETQ. This CDR3 contains 20 residues. V was cut by 4 bases and J by 1 base, with 27 bases left in between. CDR3 nucleotide sequence: TGCGCCAGCAGCGCCCCAAGGGGCAGGCCCACACCCCGGTCCTACAATGAGCAGTTCTTC. The encoded protein is CASSAPRGRPTPRSYNEQFF.

The gene calls are TRBV20-1 and TRBJ1-1; no reliable D call. The V end lost 3 bases, the J end lost 6 bases, and 8 bases lay between the germline ends. The CDR3 sequence is 11 residues long. In germline, CDR1 is DFQATT, CDR2 SNEGSKA (reference sequence). The CDR3 spells CSASGESEAFF. DNA for the CDR3: TGCAGTGCTAGTGGGGAGTCTGAAGCTTTCTTT.

The chain recombines TRBV9 with TRBJ2-7, with a weak D call TRBD2 (6 bases). The CDR3 loop spans 16 amino acids. Germline V lookup: CDR1 SGDLS, CDR2 YYNGEE. Between the trimmed V and J ends, which lost 3 bases and 3 bases, there was a span of 19 bases. The CDR3 reads CASSGPGGGSYYEQYF. The CDR3 bases are TGTGCCAGCAGCGGTCCGGGTGGGGGGTCCTACTACGAGCAGTACTTC.

This clone has only one observation. CDR3 nucleotide sequence: TGCGCCAGCAGCCCGACAATACAGGGTTCCACCGGGGAGCTGTTTTTT. Its translation: CASSPTIQGSTGELFF. The chain has TRBV5-1 and TRBJ2-2; possibly TRBD1 for D (6 bases). V gave up 4 bases and J gave up 4 bases, with 17 bases separating them. The CDR3 length is 16 residues. CDR1 and CDR2 from the germline V gene are SGHRS and YFSETQ. Supplemented by reference TRBV5-1 and TRBJ2-2, the full variable domain reads KAGVTQTPRYLIKTRGQQVTLSCSPISGHRSVSWYQQTPGQGLQFLFEYFSETQRNKGNFPGRFSGRQFSNSRSEMNVSTLELGDSALYLCASSPTIQGSTGELFFGEGSRLTVL.

The chain uses TRBV3-1 (or the pseudogene TRBV3-2) and TRBJ1-1; a weak D match, TRBD1 (6 bases). This CDR3 is 15 amino acids long. Per the germline V gene, CDR1 is LGHDT and CDR2 is YNNKEL (reference sequence). The V gene lost 1 base and the J gene lost 3 bases, with 12 bases spanning the gap. CDR3 amino acids: CASSQAGAGDTEAFF. CDR3 nucleotides: TGTGCCAGCAGCCAAGCAGGGGCGGGTGACACTGAAGCTTTCTTT.

V usage is TRBV18 and J usage is TRBJ2-7; 10 bases fit TRBD1. The V gene's germline CDR1 is KGHSH and CDR2 LQKENI. The CDR3 contains 13 residues. Trimming took 9 bases from V and 3 from J; bases not matched to a gene: 5. The CDR3 spells CASYRDRGYEQYF. The CDR3 coding sequence is TGTGCCAGTTACCGGGACAGGGGCTACGAGCAGTACTTC.